This T cell receptor (beta chain) was identified during a study of control samples from healthy donors and cancer patients. The CDR3 has 16 residues. CDR1 MNHEY and CDR2 SVGEGT come from the germline V gene. Trimming stripped 0 bases from V and 4 bases from J, with 15 bases between. Generated by immunoSEQ multiplex PCR, the TCRdb table keeps only in-frame clones and is missing some. The profile shows some 34,000 clones, 85% to 95% of them singletons. This receptor was obtained from a man between 40 and 49 years old with colorectal cancer. The genes are TRBV6-2 or TRBV6-3 and TRBJ1-2, with a possible D match to TRBD1 (5 bases). The specimen was PBMCs. As DNA, the CDR3 is TGTGCCAGCAGTTACTCGGGGACGGATGAGTCCTATGGCTACACCTTC. This sequence encodes CASSYSGTDESYGYTF.